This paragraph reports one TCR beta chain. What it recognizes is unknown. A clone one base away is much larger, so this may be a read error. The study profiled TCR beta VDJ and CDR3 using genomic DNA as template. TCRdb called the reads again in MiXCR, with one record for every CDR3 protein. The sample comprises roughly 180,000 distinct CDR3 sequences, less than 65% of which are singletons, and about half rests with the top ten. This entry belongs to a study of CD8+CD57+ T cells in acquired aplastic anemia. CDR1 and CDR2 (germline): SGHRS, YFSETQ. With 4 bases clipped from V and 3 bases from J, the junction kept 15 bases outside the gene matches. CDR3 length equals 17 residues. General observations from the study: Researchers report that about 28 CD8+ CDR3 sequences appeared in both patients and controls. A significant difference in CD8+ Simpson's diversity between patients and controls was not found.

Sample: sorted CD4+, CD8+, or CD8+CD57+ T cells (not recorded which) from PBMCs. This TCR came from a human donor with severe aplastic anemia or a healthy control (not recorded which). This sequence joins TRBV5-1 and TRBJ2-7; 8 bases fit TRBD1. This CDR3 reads CASSDESLDRELYEQYF. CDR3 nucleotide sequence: TGCGCCAGCAGCGACGAAAGTCTGGACAGGGAGCTCTACGAGCAGTACTTC.